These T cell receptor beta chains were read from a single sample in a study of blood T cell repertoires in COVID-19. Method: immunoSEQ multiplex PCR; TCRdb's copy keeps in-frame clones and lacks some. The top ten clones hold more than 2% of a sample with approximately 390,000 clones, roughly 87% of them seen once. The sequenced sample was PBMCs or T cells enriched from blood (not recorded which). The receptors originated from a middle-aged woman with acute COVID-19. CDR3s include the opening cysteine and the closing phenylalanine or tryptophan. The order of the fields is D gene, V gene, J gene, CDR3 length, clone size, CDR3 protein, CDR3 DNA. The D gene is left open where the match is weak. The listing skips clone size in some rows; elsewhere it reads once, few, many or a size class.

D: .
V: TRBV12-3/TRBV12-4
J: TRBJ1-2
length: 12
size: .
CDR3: CASSFREGGYTF
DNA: TGTGCCAGCAGTTTCAGAGAGGGAGGCTACACCTTC

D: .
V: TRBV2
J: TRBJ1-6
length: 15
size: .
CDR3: CASSEEAGENSPLHF
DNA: TGTGCCAGCAGTGAAGAGGCAGGGGAGAATTCACCCCTCCACTTT

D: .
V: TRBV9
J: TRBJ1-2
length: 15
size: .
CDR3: CASSVAGGGVVSYTF
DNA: TGTGCCAGCAGCGTAGCTGGAGGGGGGGTTGTCAGCTACACCTTC

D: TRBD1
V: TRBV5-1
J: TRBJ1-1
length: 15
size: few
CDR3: CASSLTGETNTEAFF
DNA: TGCGCCAGCAGCTTAACAGGGGAGACGAACACTGAAGCTTTCTTT

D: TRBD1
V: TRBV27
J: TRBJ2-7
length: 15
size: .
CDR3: CASSLAGTGRHEQYF
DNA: TGTGCCAGCAGCCTAGCCGGGACAGGTAGACATGAGCAGTACTTC

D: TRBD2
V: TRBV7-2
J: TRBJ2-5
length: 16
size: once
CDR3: CASSTGLAGGGETQYF
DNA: TGTGCCAGCAGCACGGGACTAGCGGGGGGTGGCGAGACCCAGTACTTC

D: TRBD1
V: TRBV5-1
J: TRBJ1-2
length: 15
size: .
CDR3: CASSQPGQGVYGYTF
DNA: TGCGCCAGCAGCCAGCCGGGACAGGGTGTCTATGGCTACACCTTC

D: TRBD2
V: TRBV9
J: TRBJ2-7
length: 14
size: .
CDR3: CASSSKTSGAEQYF
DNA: TGTGCCAGCAGCTCCAAGACTAGCGGGGCCGAGCAGTACTTC

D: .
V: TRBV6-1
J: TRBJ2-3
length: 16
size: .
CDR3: CASSEFRSGSTDTQYF
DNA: TGTGCCAGCAGTGAATTTCGCAGCGGGAGCACAGATACGCAGTATTTT

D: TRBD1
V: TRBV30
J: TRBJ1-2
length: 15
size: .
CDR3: CAWSVWDRGAYGYTF
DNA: TGTGCCTGGAGTGTCTGGGACAGGGGGGCCTATGGCTACACCTTC

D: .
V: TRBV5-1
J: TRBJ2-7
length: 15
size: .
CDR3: CASSLWQGLSYEQYF
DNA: TGCGCCAGCAGCTTGTGGCAGGGTCTGTCCTACGAGCAGTACTTC

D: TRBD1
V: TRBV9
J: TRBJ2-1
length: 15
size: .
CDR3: CASSGDRAFLNEQFF
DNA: TGTGCCAGCAGCGGCGACAGGGCTTTCCTCAATGAGCAGTTCTTC